Below, one T cell receptor beta chain is given with its context. The data originate from a study of cytomegalovirus exposure and HLA in healthy donors. Healthy bone marrow donors supplied every sample. Vbeta (60) and Jbeta (13) primers were used in the PCR. Using immunoSEQ multiplex PCR, the repertoire was profiled, and TCRdb retains in-frame clones only, with some absent. The table shows about 60,000 clones, with around 73% occurring only once. CDR3 length: 16 residues. The V gene end was trimmed by 6 bases and the J gene end by 5 bases; junction bases not matched to a gene: 8. CDR1 and CDR2 (germline): SGHNT, YENEEA.

The gene calls are TRBV11-3 and TRBJ2-5; 14 bases fit TRBD2. This clonotype originated in a man in his forties or fifties in good health and CMV-seronegative. The sequencing input was PBMCs. The CDR3 DNA reads as TGTGCCAGCAGTCCCGGGACTAGCGGGGGTGAGGAGACCCAGTACTTC. Residues: CASSPGTSGGEETQYF.